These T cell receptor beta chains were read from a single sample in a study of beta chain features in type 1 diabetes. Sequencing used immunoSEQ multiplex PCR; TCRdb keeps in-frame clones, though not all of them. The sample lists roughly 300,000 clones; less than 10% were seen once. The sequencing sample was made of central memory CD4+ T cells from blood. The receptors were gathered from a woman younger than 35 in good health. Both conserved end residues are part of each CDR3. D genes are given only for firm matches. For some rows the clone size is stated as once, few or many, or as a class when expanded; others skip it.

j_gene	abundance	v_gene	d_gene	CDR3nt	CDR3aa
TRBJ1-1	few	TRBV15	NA	TGTGCCACCAGCAGAGGTGGGAACACTGAAGCTTTCTTT	CATSRGGNTEAFF
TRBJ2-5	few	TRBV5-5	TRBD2	TGTGCCAGCAGCTTGGTTTCATCGGGGGGTGGAAACCAAGAGACCCAGTACTTC	CASSLVSSGGGNQETQYF
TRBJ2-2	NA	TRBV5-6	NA	TGTGCCAGCAGCTGGACCCCCGGGGTCCAGGGTGGGACCGGGGAGCTGTTTTTT	CASSWTPGVQGGTGELFF
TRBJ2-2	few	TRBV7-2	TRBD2	TGTGCCAGCACGGTTGTGGGGACTAGGTTGGGACGGGAGCTGTTTTTT	CASTVVGTRLGRELFF
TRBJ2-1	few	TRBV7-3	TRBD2	TGTGCCAGCAGCTCCGGGACTAGCGTGTATGAGCAGTTCTTC	CASSSGTSVYEQFF
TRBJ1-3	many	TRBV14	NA	TGTGCCAGCAGCCAAGATGAAAACACCATATATTTT	CASSQDENTIYF
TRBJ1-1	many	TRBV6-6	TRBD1	TGTGCCAGCAGTTACGGGACAGGACCGAATGAAGCTTTCTTT	CASSYGTGPNEAFF
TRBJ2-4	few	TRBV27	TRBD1	TGTGCCAGCAGTTTAGCAGGGGGCAAAAACATTCAGTACTTC	CASSLAGGKNIQYF
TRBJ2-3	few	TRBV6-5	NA	TGTGCCAGCAGTTCCGACGGGCGGAGCACAGATACGCAGTATTTT	CASSSDGRSTDTQYF
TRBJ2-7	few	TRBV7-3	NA	TGTGCCAGCAGCTTAGGGCAGGGCCGCTCCTACGAGCAGTACTTC	CASSLGQGRSYEQYF
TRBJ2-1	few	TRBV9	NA	TGTGCCAGCAGCCCCCGTCCTGCTAGCGACTACAATGAGCAGTTCTTC	CASSPRPASDYNEQFF
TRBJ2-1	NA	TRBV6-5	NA	TGTGCCATCGGACCCGGGACTGGGGACAATGAGCAGTTCTTC	CAIGPGTGDNEQFF
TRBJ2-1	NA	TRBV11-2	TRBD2	TGTGCCAGCAGCCGGGGGGGCCGGCAGTCCTCCTACAATGAGCAGTTCTTC	CASSRGGRQSSYNEQFF
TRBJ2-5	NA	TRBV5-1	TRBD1	TGCGCCAGCAACCGGGACAGGGTATCGGCGGGAGAGACCCAGTACTTC	CASNRDRVSAGETQYF
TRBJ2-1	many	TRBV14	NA	TGTGCCAGCAGCCACTATCGGGAATATGAGCAGTTCTTC	CASSHYREYEQFF
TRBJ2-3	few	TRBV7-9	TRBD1	TGTGCCAGCAGCTCAGGACAGGGTGTTAGCGGACTAGATACGCAGTATTTT	CASSSGQGVSGLDTQYF
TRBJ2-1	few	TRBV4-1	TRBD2	TGCGCCAGCAGCCAAGAACCCCCTAATAGCGGGAGAAATGAGCAGTTCTTC	CASSQEPPNSGRNEQFF
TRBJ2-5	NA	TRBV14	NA	TGTGCCAGCAGCCAAGATCGGATAGCTCAGTACTTC	CASSQDRIAQYF
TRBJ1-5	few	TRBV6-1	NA	TGTGCCAGCACTCTCGGATGGAGCAATCAGCCCCAGCATTTT	CASTLGWSNQPQHF
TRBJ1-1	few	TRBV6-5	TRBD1	TGTGCCAGCAGTTACAGGGGGCACACTGAAGCTTTCTTT	CASSYRGHTEAFF
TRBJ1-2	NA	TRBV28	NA	TGTGCCAGCAGCCAACAGGACACTCCCTTTTATGGCTACACCTTC	CASSQQDTPFYGYTF
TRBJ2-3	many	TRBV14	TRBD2	TGTGCCAGCAGCCTTCGGTTAGCGGGAGCAACAGATACGCAGTATTTT	CASSLRLAGATDTQYF
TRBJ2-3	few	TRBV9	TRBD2	TGTGCCAGCAGCGTATCAGGTCTTAGCGGGAGGTTTGATACGCAGTATTTT	CASSVSGLSGRFDTQYF
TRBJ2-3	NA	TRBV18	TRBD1	TGTGCCAGCTCACACGGACAGGGCACAGATACGCAGTATTTT	CASSHGQGTDTQYF
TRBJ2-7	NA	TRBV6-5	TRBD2	TGTGCCAGCAGTTCATACGGACTAGCGGGAGGGAACGAGCAGTACTTC	CASSSYGLAGGNEQYF